This T cell receptor beta chain was documented in a study of regulatory T cells in long-lasting Graves disease. Time point defined: persistent/refractory GD, antithyroid drugs over 5 years with positive TRAb. Extracted RNA from PBMCs served as the source of the TCR library. Concerning this clonotype itself: The antigen remains unidentified.

Whole-study findings and limits: It was in persistent disease that TRBV28, TRBJ1-2 and TRBJ2-5 were favored.

Germline V CDR1 and CDR2: SGHDT, YYEEEE. With V trimmed by 0 bases and J by 5 bases, 5 bases remained unmatched. This CDR3 is built from 16 residues. Arm-PCR of CDR3 regions and iRepertoire HTBI primers were the basis on which TCR beta libraries were built. TCRdb re-derived calls from the multiplex PCR reads in MiXCR, one entry per CDR3 protein. The table records 350,000 to 450,000 distinct CDR3 sequences, roughly a fifth of them present only once. The origin of this receptor is a female donor with Graves disease. The sequencing used peripheral blood mononuclear cells (PBMCs), collected when the disease was refractory, from a patient treated with antithyroid drugs. The chain is built from TRBV5-6 and TRBJ2-2, with 9 bases matching TRBD2. CDR3 residues: CASSLEGLAYTGELFF. As DNA, the CDR3 is TGTGCCAGCAGCTTGGAGGGACTAGCTTATACCGGGGAGCTGTTTTTT.